This is a list of T cell receptor beta chains from one sample in a study of CD8 T cells in Susac syndrome. TCRdb fed the immunoSEQ multiplex PCR reads into MiXCR, producing one record per CDR3 protein. The table lists some 180,000 distinct CDR3 sequences, 90% to 95% of them singletons. Sequencing used CD4+ T cells from PBMCs. Every receptor here comes from a human donor with Susac syndrome. Both conserved end residues are part of each CDR3. D genes are given only for firm matches. The size entry is marked missing in some rows and otherwise reads once, few, many or a size class.

TRBJ2-5 - TRBV5-1 TRBD1 TGCGCCAGCAGCTCCGGGACAGGGGGCAGTTGGGAGACCCAGTACTTC CASSSGTGGSWETQYF
TRBJ1-4 - TRBV5-4 - TGTGCCAGCAGCTCTGAGCGTTCCGGTAATGAAAAACTGTTTTTT CASSSERSGNEKLFF
TRBJ2-5 once TRBV20-1 TRBD2 TGCAGTGCTAGGTCTAGCGGGAGTCCCCAAGAGACCCAGTACTTC CSARSSGSPQETQYF
TRBJ2-7 - TRBV6-5 - TGTGCCAGCACCACAACAGGGATGCCCTACGAGCAGTACTTC CASTTTGMPYEQYF
TRBJ2-7 - TRBV28 - TGTGCCAGCAGTTTAGTGGGGGCGGGACAACTTAGTTCGTACCCCTACGAGCAGTACTTC CASSLVGAGQLSSYPYEQYF
TRBJ1-2 - TRBV15 - TGTGCCACCAGCAGAACTCTAGACGGGCCAACTTGGGGCTACACCTTC CATSRTLDGPTWGYTF
TRBJ2-2 - TRBV18 TRBD2 TGTGCCAGCTCACCGGGACTAGCGGACGGGGAGCTGTTTTTT CASSPGLADGELFF
TRBJ1-1 - TRBV7-9 - TGTGCCAGCAGCTCCCGACAGAGGGAAGCTTTCTTT CASSSRQREAFF
TRBJ2-7 - TRBV20-1 - TGCAGTGCTAGACTTCGGGGCGGGACTGCCTACGAGCAGTACTTC CSARLRGGTAYEQYF
TRBJ2-3 - TRBV5-1 - TGCGCCAGCAGCCATCGACAGAGAAAGGATACGCAGTATTTT CASSHRQRKDTQYF
TRBJ2-1 - TRBV5-1 TRBD2 TGCGCCAGCAGCTTCTTGGGCAGGGGAACTAGCGGGGAGCAGTTCTTC CASSFLGRGTSGEQFF
TRBJ1-1 - TRBV7-8 TRBD1 TGTGCCAGCAGCCCGGGGACAGGCTACACTGAAGCTTTCTTT CASSPGTGYTEAFF
TRBJ2-7 - TRBV5-1 - TGCGCCAGCAGCCTGGGGACAACCTACGAGCAGTACTTC CASSLGTTYEQYF
TRBJ1-1 - TRBV18 - TGTGCCAGCGTTGAGCAGTCGGGCGCGGGGAACACTGAAGCTTTCTTT CASVEQSGAGNTEAFF
TRBJ1-1 - TRBV4-1 TRBD1 TGCGCCAGCAGCCAATGGACAGGGGGAGTAGTGGCTTTCTTT CASSQWTGGVVAFF
TRBJ2-1 - TRBV6-5 - TGTGCCAGCAGTTACGACGGGGGCTTGGGCAATGAGCAGTTCTTC CASSYDGGLGNEQFF
TRBJ1-1 - TRBV7-9 - TGTGCCAGCAGCGAAACACAGGGTAAAACTGAAGCTTTCTTT CASSETQGKTEAFF
TRBJ1-1 - TRBV2 - TGTGCCAGCAGTGAAGGACGAAAGGGGAACACTGAAGCTTTCTTT CASSEGRKGNTEAFF
TRBJ1-6 - TRBV19 TRBD1 TGTGCCAGTAGTCCACGACAGGGGGATAATTCACCCCTCCACTTT CASSPRQGDNSPLHF
TRBJ1-3 - TRBV5-6 - TGTGCCAGCAGCAAGTACGTTGGAAACACCATATATTTT CASSKYVGNTIYF
TRBJ2-2 - TRBV2 - TGTGCCAGCAGTGAAACGGGGCAGAGCACCGGGGAGCTGTTTTTT CASSETGQSTGELFF
TRBJ2-7 - TRBV29-1 - TGCAGCGTTGGGGCCAGGCTAGCCAACGAGCAGTACTTC CSVGARLANEQYF
TRBJ1-4 - TRBV20-1 - TGCAGTGCTAGTATCGGACAGCTCACCGAAAAACTGTTTTTT CSASIGQLTEKLFF
TRBJ1-1 - TRBV6-1 - TGTGCCAGCAGTGTAGATATAGGGCCCGGAGGGACTGAAGCTTTCTTT CASSVDIGPGGTEAFF
TRBJ2-6 once TRBV7-3 - TGTGCCAGCAGCTCCTACTCTGGGGCCAACGTCCTGACTTTC CASSSYSGANVLTF
TRBJ2-3 - TRBV12-3/TRBV12-4 - TGTGCCAGCAGTAAACCTAGCACAGATACGCAGTATTTT CASSKPSTDTQYF
TRBJ2-3 - TRBV28 - TGTGCCAGCAGTCTTTGGACACGAGACACAGATACGCAGTATTTT CASSLWTRDTDTQYF
TRBJ1-2 - TRBV4-1 - TGCGCCAGCAGCCAAGGGAGGGCCAGACGGAACTATGGCTACACCTTC CASSQGRARRNYGYTF
TRBJ1-5 once TRBV5-1 - TGCGCCAGCAGCTTGGGAGAAAGCAATCAGCCCCAGCATTTT CASSLGESNQPQHF
TRBJ1-5 - TRBV2 - TGTGCCAGCACTGTAGGGGCCAGGGGCAATCAGCCCCAGCATTTT CASTVGARGNQPQHF
TRBJ1-1 - TRBV30 - TGTGCCTGGAGTCCGTATCAAACTGAAGCTTTCTTT CAWSPYQTEAFF